The 14 T cell receptor beta chains given below trace back to one sample, sequenced in a study of cytomegalovirus exposure and HLA in healthy donors. Both 60 Vbeta primers and 13 Jbeta primers went into the PCR. Measured with immunoSEQ multiplex PCR; TCRdb has only the in-frame clones, and not every one. This table holds some 220,000 clones, 77% found once. Sequenced: PBMCs. Receptor source: a woman between 55 and 75 years old in good health and CMV-seropositive.

This sequence joins TRBV5-1 and TRBJ2-3; no reliable D call. CDR1 is SGHRS, CDR2 YFSETQ, per germline. Trimming left V 0 bases short and J 3 bases short, with 8 bases between. The CDR3 sequence is 14 residues long. The CDR3 sequence is CASSLDPGTDTQYF. CDR3 DNA sequence: TGCGCCAGCAGCTTGGATCCCGGGACAGATACGCAGTATTTT.

This chain's CDR3 is CATSRNPLGDYGYTF. The CDR3, as DNA: TGTGCCACCAGCAGAAATCCCCTAGGGGACTATGGCTACACCTTC. This rearrangement joins TRBV15 to TRBJ1-2, with D possibly TRBD1 on 5 matching bases. This CDR3 is 15 amino acids long. The V gene lost 2 bases and the J gene lost 3 bases, with 13 bases spanning the gap. Per germline, CDR1 LNHNV and CDR2 YYDKDF (reference sequence).

A few counts support this clone. The genes are TRBV19 and TRBJ2-3; TRBD2 aligns across 8 bases. Germline assignment: CDR1 LNHDA and CDR2 SQIVND (reference sequence). J was trimmed by 2 bases and V by 1 base; bases with no gene match: 8. The CDR3 length is 17 residues. As DNA, the CDR3 is TGTGCCAGTAGTATAGTTCCGAGCGGGAGATACACAGATACGCAGTATTTT. It specifies CASSIVPSGRYTDTQYF.

The chain employs TRBV15 and TRBJ2-5, with 10 bases aligning to TRBD1. Trimming at V came to 10 bases and at J to 4 bases, leaving 3 bases not matched to a gene. Germline V gene sequence: CDR1 LNHNV, CDR2 YYDKDF (reference sequence). The CDR3 contains 12 residues. DNA of the CDR3: TGTGCCAGCCGGGACAGGGGAGAGACCCAGTACTTC. Translation: CASRDRGETQYF.

The chain carries TRBV5-1 and TRBJ2-2, with TRBD2 identical over 10 bases. Germline V CDR1 and CDR2: SGHRS, YFSETQ. The CDR3 consists of 16 residues. V lost 4 bases and J lost 1; bases outside the gene matches: 4. The CDR3 reads CASSKTSGENTGELFF. In nucleotides, the CDR3 is TGCGCCAGCAGCAAAACTAGCGGGGAGAACACCGGGGAGCTGTTTTTT.

This clone was seen only once. This chain links TRBV30 with TRBJ1-4, with 7 bases fitting TRBD1. Unmatched junction bases numbered 9, after V lost 5 bases and J lost 6 bases. The CDR3 spans 14 residues. Germline lookup yields CDR1 GTSNPN and CDR2 SVGIG (reference sequence). The CDR3 region is CAWDPTGSYEKLFF. The DNA for the CDR3 is TGTGCCTGGGACCCGACAGGGAGTTATGAAAAACTGTTTTTT.

Only a few counts were recorded for this clone. The chain links TRBV10-2 to TRBJ1-1, with 7 bases identical to TRBD1. This CDR3 spans 16 amino acids. Germline V gene data show CDR1 as WSHSY and CDR2 as SAAADI. Trimming took 4 bases from V and 5 from J; bases not matched to a gene: 13. The CDR3 here is CASSANRQGGKTEAFF. In DNA, the CDR3 is TGCGCCAGCAGTGCTAACCGACAGGGCGGGAAGACTGAAGCTTTCTTT.

The genes are TRBV5-1 and TRBJ2-7, with 8 bases aligning to TRBD1. Trimming removed 4 bases from V and 2 bases from J; junction bases left unmatched: 5. Per germline, CDR1 SGHRS and CDR2 YFSETQ. There are 14 residues in the CDR3. CDR3: CASSHQDRAYEQYF. DNA for the CDR3: TGCGCCAGCAGCCACCAGGACAGGGCCTACGAGCAGTACTTC.

This clone occurred a few times. The CDR3 loop is CASSANKLTPSETGELFF. DNA for the CDR3: TGTGCCAGCAGCGCAAATAAGCTCACCCCGTCCGAAACCGGGGAGCTGTTTTTT. J is TRBJ2-2 and V is TRBV9, with no clear D. Trimming removed 3 bases at V and 5 bases at J, with 23 bases between. Germline CDR1 reads SGDLS; CDR2 reads YYNGEE. The CDR3 covers 18 residues. The whole variable domain, filled in from reference TRBV9 and TRBJ2-2, reads DSGVTQTPKHLITATGQRVTLRCSPRSGDLSVYWYQQSLDQGLQFLIQYYNGEERAKGNILERFSAQQFPDLHSELNLSSLELGDSALYFCASSANKLTPSETGELFFGEGSRLTVL.

The DNA for the CDR3 is TGTGCCAGCAGTAGGGGGCAGGACACTGAAGCTTTCTTT. As protein: CASSRGQDTEAFF. This rearrangement joins TRBV9 to TRBJ1-1, with 7 bases matching TRBD1. In germline, CDR1 is SGDLS, CDR2 YYNGEE. The CDR3 loop spans 13 amino acids. The J segment lost 3 bases and the V segment lost 5 bases, leaving 4 bases of the junction unmatched.

The chain employs TRBV7-9 and TRBJ1-1, with 7 bases identical to TRBD1. Germline CDR1 reads SEHNR; CDR2 reads FQNEAQ (reference sequence). This CDR3 has 15 amino acids. V dropped 3 bases and J dropped 2; count of bases not matched to a gene: 6. In DNA, the CDR3 is TGTGCCAGCAGCTTTCGTACAGGGGATAACACTGAAGCTTTCTTT. This translates into CASSFRTGDNTEAFF.

This clone showed up just once. This chain uses TRBV30 with TRBJ2-3, with 7 positions matching TRBD2. Losses at the gene ends were 3 bases for V and 2 bases for J; bases not matched to a gene: 5. This CDR3 has 14 amino acids. In germline, CDR1 is GTSNPN, CDR2 SVGIG (reference sequence). CDR3 sequence reads: CAWRREGSTDTQYF. CDR3 bases: TGTGCCTGGAGAAGGGAGGGATCCACAGATACGCAGTATTTT.

This chain links TRBV30 with TRBJ1-2, with 10 bases aligning to TRBD1. The CDR3 sequence is 16 residues long. Germline CDR1 reads GTSNPN; CDR2 reads SVGIG (reference sequence). The trim removed 2 bases at V and 0 bases at J, leaving 6 bases unmatched. The CDR3 DNA follows: TGTGCCTGGAGTAGGGGACAGGGGTCCGCTAACTATGGCTACACCTTC. It yields the protein CAWSRGQGSANYGYTF.

The V and J genes are TRBV6-5 and TRBJ1-2; 11 positions agree with TRBD1. The CDR3 loop spans 14 amino acids. The J segment lost 2 bases and the V segment lost 7 bases, leaving 3 bases of the junction unmatched. The germline V gene encodes CDR1 MNHEY and CDR2 SVGAGI. The chain's CDR3 is CASTRTGGNYGYTF. In DNA form, the CDR3 reads TGTGCCAGCACTAGGACAGGGGGCAACTATGGCTACACCTTC.